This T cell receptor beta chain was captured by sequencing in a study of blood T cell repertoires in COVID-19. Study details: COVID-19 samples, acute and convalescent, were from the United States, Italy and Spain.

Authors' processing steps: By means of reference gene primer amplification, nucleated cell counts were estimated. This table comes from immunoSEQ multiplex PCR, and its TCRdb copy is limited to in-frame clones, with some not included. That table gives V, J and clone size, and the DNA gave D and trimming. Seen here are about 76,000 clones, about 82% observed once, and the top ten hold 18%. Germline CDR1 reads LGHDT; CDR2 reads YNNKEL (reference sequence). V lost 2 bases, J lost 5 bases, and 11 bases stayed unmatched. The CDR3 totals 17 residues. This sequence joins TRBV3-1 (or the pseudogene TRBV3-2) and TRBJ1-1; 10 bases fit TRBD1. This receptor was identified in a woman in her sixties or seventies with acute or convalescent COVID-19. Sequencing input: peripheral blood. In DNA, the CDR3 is TGTGCCAGCAGCCAAACCTGGACAGGGGGGTCGAAAACTGAAGCTTTCTTT. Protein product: CASSQTWTGGSKTEAFF.